The rows below give T cell receptor beta chains drawn from one sample of a study of T-cell memory formation after mild COVID-19. From the 5' RACE reads, TCRdb called clonotypes with MiXCR, one entry per CDR3 protein. The sample comprises 400,000 or so distinct CDR3 sequences, 20% of which are singletons, and approximately 8.4% rests with the top ten. The sequencing sample was made of PBMCs or a T cell subset sorted from them (not recorded which). Source of these receptors: an adult woman who had mild COVID-19 (a few samples of this study predate the infection). Cell type and time point are not known. The CDR3 runs from the conserved cysteine through the conserved F or W. D genes are given only for firm matches. Clone size, where shown, is once, few, many, or a class for clones that have expanded.

TRBV10-3,TRBD2,TRBJ2-3,-,CAISAPLTSGSTDTQYF,TGTGCCATCAGTGCCCCTTTGACTAGCGGAAGCACAGATACGCAGTATTTT
TRBV20-1,-,TRBJ2-3,few,CSASFGATDTQYF,TGCAGTGCTAGTTTCGGGGCCACAGATACGCAGTATTTT
TRBV24-1,-,TRBJ2-5,-,CATSAGAGLNQETQYF,TGTGCCACCAGTGCTGGGGCGGGTCTGAACCAAGAGACCCAGTACTTC
TRBV3-1,-,TRBJ1-2,-,CASSQDGAAAYGYTF,TGTGCCAGCAGCCAAGATGGGGCGGCGGCCTATGGCTACACCTTC
TRBV2,-,TRBJ1-1,-,CATLGGATEAFF,TGTGCCACCTTAGGAGGGGCCACTGAAGCTTTCTTT
TRBV5-1,-,TRBJ2-3,-,CASSRFEGTDTQYF,TGCGCCAGCAGCAGGTTCGAAGGCACAGATACGCAGTATTTT
TRBV7-2,TRBD1,TRBJ1-2,few,CASSFFGQGGYGYTF,TGTGCCAGCAGCTTTTTTGGACAGGGCGGCTATGGCTACACCTTC
TRBV12-3/TRBV12-4,-,TRBJ2-7,-,CASSFNLGQYF,TGTGCCAGCAGTTTTAACTTAGGGCAGTACTTC
TRBV5-1,-,TRBJ2-1,few,CASSLAPSNEQFF,TGCGCCAGCAGCTTGGCTCCTTCCAATGAGCAGTTCTTC
TRBV24-1,TRBD1,TRBJ1-1,few,CATSETGGTEAFF,TGTGCCACCAGTGAGACAGGGGGCACTGAAGCTTTCTTT
TRBV3-1,TRBD1,TRBJ1-5,many,CASSQGAPGGGQPQHF,TGTGCCAGCAGCCAAGGGGCCCCAGGGGGCGGTCAGCCCCAGCATTTT
TRBV7-2,-,TRBJ2-7,many,CASSLVSSGPAGEQYF,TGTGCCAGCAGCTTAGTTTCCTCGGGACCCGCGGGGGAGCAGTACTTC
TRBV11-2,-,TRBJ2-1,once,CASSLERANEQFF,TGTGCCAGCAGCTTAGAAAGGGCCAATGAGCAGTTCTTC
TRBV5-6,TRBD2,TRBJ2-1,-,CASSLDGAGGWNEQFF,TGTGCCAGCAGCTTGGATGGAGCGGGAGGGTGGAATGAGCAGTTCTTC
TRBV5-5,TRBD1,TRBJ1-2,once,CASSFYTGAGYGYTF,TGTGCCAGCAGCTTTTATACAGGGGCTGGCTATGGCTACACCTTC
TRBV24-1,-,TRBJ1-1,few,CATSDLGAPEAFF,TGTGCCACCAGTGATTTGGGGGCCCCTGAAGCTTTCTTT
TRBV7-3,-,TRBJ2-2,-,CASSSGQAGELFF,TGTGCCAGCAGCTCCGGTCAGGCCGGGGAGCTGTTTTTT
TRBV3-1,TRBD2,TRBJ2-2,-,CASSQGGSGRYTGELFF,TGTGCCAGCAGCCAAGGCGGTAGCGGGAGATACACCGGGGAGCTGTTTTTT
TRBV6-5,TRBD1,TRBJ1-5,few,CASSPMTGGNQPQHF,TGTGCCAGCAGTCCAATGACAGGGGGCAATCAGCCCCAGCATTTT
TRBV20-1,-,TRBJ2-7,few,CSAERVAGGYEQYF,TGCAGTGCAGAGAGGGTAGCAGGAGGCTACGAGCAGTACTTC
TRBV6-5,TRBD1,TRBJ1-1,-,CASSQGYRGLNTEAFF,TGTGCCAGCAGCCAGGGCTACAGGGGGCTGAACACTGAAGCTTTCTTT
TRBV11-3,-,TRBJ1-6,few,CASSFDRNNSPLHF,TGTGCCAGCAGCTTCGACAGGAATAATTCACCCCTCCACTTT
TRBV6-2/TRBV6-3,-,TRBJ2-4,few,CASSYSWLHTIQYF,TGTGCCAGCAGTTACTCGTGGCTTCATACCATTCAGTACTTC
TRBV3-1,TRBD2,TRBJ2-7,-,CASSHGPGLAVYEQYF,TGTGCCAGCAGCCACGGTCCGGGACTAGCGGTCTACGAGCAGTACTTC
TRBV9,-,TRBJ2-3,few,CASSPTSGGTVVDTQYF,TGTGCCAGCAGCCCCACATCGGGGGGCACAGTTGTGGATACGCAGTATTTT
TRBV29-1,-,TRBJ1-2,few,CSVKWEGPYGYTF,TGCAGCGTAAAATGGGAGGGGCCCTATGGCTACACCTTC
TRBV5-1,TRBD1,TRBJ2-2,few,CATTPGQYNTGELFF,TGCGCCACGACCCCGGGACAGTACAACACCGGGGAGCTGTTTTTT
TRBV20-1,TRBD1,TRBJ2-7,few,CSARTGTGGPYEQYF,TGCAGTGCTCGGACCGGGACAGGGGGCCCCTACGAGCAGTACTTC
TRBV7-2,TRBD2,TRBJ2-3,few,CASSPGGSGNLRDTQYF,TGTGCCAGCAGCCCCGGAGGTAGCGGGAATCTTAGGGATACGCAGTATTTT
TRBV4-1,-,TRBJ1-1,many,CASSHPLNTEAFF,TGCGCCAGCAGCCACCCTCTTAACACTGAAGCTTTCTTT
TRBV7-2,-,TRBJ1-5,-,CASSPWTVSNQPQHF,TGTGCCAGCAGCCCCTGGACAGTTAGCAATCAGCCCCAGCATTTT
TRBV5-1,TRBD1,TRBJ2-3,few,CASSLMAGGRDTQYF,TGCGCCAGCAGCTTGATGGCAGGGGGAAGAGATACGCAGTATTTT
TRBV28,-,TRBJ2-6,few,CASRQGTSGANVLTF,TGTGCCAGCAGGCAGGGCACATCTGGGGCCAACGTCCTGACTTTC
TRBV7-2,-,TRBJ1-1,-,CASSLLGYTEAFF,TGTGCCAGCAGCTTATTGGGATACACTGAAGCTTTCTTT
TRBV28,-,TRBJ2-3,few,CASSFFARGVTDTQYF,TGTGCCAGCAGTTTTTTTGCCCGGGGCGTAACAGATACGCAGTATTTT